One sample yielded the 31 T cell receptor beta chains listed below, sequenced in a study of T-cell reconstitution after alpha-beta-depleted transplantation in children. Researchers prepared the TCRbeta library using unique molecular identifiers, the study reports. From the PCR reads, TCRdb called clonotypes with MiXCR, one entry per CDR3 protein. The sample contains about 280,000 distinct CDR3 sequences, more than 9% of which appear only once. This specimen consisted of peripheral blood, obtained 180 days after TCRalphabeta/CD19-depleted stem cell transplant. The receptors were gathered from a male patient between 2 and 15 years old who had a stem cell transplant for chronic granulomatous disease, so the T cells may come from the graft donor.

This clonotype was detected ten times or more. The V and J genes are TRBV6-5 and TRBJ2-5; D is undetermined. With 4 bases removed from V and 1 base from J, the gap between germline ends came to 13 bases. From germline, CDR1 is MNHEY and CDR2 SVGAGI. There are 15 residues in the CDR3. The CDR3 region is CASSSRVESQETQYF. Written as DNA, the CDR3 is TGTGCCAGCAGTTCACGGGTTGAGTCCCAAGAGACCCAGTACTTC.

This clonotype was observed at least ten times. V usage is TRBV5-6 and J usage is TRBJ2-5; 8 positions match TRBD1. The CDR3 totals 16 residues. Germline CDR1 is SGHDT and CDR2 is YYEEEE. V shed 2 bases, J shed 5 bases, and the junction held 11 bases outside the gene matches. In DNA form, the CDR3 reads TGTGCCAGCAGCTTCCGGGACAGGACCTTAAGTGAGACCCAGTACTTC. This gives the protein CASSFRDRTLSETQYF. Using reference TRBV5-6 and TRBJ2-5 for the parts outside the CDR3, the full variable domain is DAGVTQSPTHLIKTRGQQVTLRCSPKSGHDTVSWYQQALGQGPQFIFQYYEEEERQRGNFPDRFSGHQFPNYSSELNVNALLLGDSALYLCASSFRDRTLSETQYFGPGTRLLVL.

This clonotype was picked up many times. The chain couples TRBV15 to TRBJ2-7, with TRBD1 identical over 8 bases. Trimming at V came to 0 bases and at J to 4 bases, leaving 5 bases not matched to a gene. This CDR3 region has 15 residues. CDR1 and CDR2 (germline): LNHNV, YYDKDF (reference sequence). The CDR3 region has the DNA TGTGCCACCAGCAGAGATTGGACAGGGAGGTACGAGCAGTACTTC. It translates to CATSRDWTGRYEQYF. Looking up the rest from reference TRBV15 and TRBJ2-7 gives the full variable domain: DAMVIQNPRYQVTQFGKPVTLSCSQTLNHNVMYWYQQKSSQAPKLLFHYYDKDFNNEADTPDNFQSRRPNTSFCFLDIRSPGLGDTAMYLCATSRDWTGRYEQYFGPGTRLTVT.

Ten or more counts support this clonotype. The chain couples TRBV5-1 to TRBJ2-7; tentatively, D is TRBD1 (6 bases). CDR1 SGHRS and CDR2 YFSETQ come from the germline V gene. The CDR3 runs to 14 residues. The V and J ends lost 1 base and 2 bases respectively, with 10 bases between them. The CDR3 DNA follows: TGCGCCAGCAGCTTGACGGGACATCCCTACGAGCAGTACTTC. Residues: CASSLTGHPYEQYF.

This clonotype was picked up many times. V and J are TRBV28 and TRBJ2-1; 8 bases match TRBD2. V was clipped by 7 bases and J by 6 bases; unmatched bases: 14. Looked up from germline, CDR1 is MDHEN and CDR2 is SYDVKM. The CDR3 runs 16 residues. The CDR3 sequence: CASTSFSGSGRNEQFF. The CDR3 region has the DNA TGTGCCAGCACCAGCTTCAGCGGGAGCGGTCGCAATGAGCAGTTCTTC.

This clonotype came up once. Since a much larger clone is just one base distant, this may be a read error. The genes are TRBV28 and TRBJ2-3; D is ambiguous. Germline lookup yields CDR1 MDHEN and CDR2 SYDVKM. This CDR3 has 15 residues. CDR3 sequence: CAGSDETVSTDTQYF. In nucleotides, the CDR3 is TGTGCCGGCAGTGATGAGACGGTTAGCACAGATACGCAGTATTTT.

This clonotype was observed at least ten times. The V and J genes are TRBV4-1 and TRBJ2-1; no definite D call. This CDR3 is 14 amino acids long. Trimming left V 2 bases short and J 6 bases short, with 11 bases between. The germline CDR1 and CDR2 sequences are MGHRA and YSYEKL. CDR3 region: CASSQPTRANEQFF. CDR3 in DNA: TGCGCCAGCAGCCAACCTACTCGGGCCAATGAGCAGTTCTTC.

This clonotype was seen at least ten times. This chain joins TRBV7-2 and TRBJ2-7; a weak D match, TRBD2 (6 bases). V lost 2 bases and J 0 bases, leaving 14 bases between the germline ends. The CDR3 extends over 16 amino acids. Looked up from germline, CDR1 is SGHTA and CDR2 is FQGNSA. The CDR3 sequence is CASSLWSGRSSYEQYF. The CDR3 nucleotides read TGTGCCAGCAGCTTATGGAGCGGGCGAAGCTCCTACGAGCAGTACTTC. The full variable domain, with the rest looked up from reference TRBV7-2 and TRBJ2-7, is GAGVSQSPSNKVTEKGKDVELRCDPISGHTALYWYRQSLGQGLEFLIYFQGNSAPDKSGLPSDRFSAERTGGSVSTLTIQRTQQEDSAVYLCASSLWSGRSSYEQYFGPGTRLTVT.

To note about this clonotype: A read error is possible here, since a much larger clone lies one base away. CDR3 loop: CASSPLPGGNTGELYF. CDR3 coding DNA: TGCGCCAGCAGCCCTCTCCCGGGGGGAAACACCGGGGAGCTGTATTTT. This sequence joins TRBV4-3 and TRBJ2-2; TRBD2 matches 7 bases. CDR3 length: 16 amino acids. The germline V gene has CDR1 LGHNA and CDR2 YSLEER.

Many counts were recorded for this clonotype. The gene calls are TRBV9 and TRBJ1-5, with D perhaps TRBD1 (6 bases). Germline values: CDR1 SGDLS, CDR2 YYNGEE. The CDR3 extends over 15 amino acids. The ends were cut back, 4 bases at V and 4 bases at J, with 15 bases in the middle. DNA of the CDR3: TGTGCCAGCAGCTCCCAACAGGGTCCGAATCAGCCCCAGCATTTT. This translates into CASSSQQGPNQPQHF.

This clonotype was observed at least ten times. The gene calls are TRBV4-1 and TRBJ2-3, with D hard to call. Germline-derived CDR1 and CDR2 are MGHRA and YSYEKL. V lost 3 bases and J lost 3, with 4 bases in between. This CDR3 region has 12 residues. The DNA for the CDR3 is TGCGCCAGCAGCCAGCAAACAGATACGCAGTATTTT. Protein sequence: CASSQQTDTQYF.

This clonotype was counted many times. The CDR3 DNA sequence: TGTGCCAGCAGCGTAGTTGGGCAGGGAGGAAGGACAGATACGCAGTATTTT. Protein product: CASSVVGQGGRTDTQYF. V is TRBV9 and J is TRBJ2-3, with a tentative D call TRBD2 (6 bases). Per the germline V gene, CDR1 is SGDLS and CDR2 is YYNGEE. V was shortened by 0 bases and J by 3 bases, with 17 bases between the two germline ends. The CDR3 contains 17 residues.

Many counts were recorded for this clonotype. The CDR3 DNA reads TGTGCCAGCAGATCGGGGGTGGTGGACACCGGGGAGCTGTTTTTT. Its translation: CASRSGVVDTGELFF. The rearrangement uses TRBV6-2 or TRBV6-3 and TRBJ2-2; a weak D match, TRBD2 (6 bases). This CDR3 spans 15 amino acids. The V end was cut by 6 bases, the J end by 3 bases, with 14 bases between. CDR1 is MNHEY and CDR2 is SVGEGT in the germline V gene.

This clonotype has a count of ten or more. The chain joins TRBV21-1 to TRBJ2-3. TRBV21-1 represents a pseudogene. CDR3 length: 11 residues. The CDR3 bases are TGTGCCAGCAGTCTGGCATATACGCAGTATTTT. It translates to CASSLAYTQYF.

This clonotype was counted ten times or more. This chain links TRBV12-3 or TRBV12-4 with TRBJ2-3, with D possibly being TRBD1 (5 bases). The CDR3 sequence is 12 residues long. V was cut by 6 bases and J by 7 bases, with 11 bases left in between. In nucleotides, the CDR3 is TGTGCCAGCAGGGTAGGGGTATATACGCAGTATTTT. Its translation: CASRVGVYTQYF.

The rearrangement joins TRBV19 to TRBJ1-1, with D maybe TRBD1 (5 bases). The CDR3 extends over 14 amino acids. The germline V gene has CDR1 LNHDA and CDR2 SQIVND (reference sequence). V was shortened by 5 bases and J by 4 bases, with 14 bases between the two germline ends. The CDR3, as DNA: TGTGCCAGTAGTCGGCACGGGGGGATCACTGAAGCTTTCTTT. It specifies CASSRHGGITEAFF.

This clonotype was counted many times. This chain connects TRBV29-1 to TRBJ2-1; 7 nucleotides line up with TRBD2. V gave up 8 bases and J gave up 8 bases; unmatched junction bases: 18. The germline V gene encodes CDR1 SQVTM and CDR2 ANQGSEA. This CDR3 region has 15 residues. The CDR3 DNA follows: TGCAGCACCTGGGGGGGGTCCCTCGTTATGTATGAGCAGTTCTTC. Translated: CSTWGGSLVMYEQFF.

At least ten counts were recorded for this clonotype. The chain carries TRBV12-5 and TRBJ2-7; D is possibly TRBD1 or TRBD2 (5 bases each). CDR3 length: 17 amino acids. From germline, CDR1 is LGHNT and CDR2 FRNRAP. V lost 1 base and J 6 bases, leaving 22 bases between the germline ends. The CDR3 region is CASGLALPGPLAIEQYF. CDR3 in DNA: TGTGCTAGTGGTTTGGCCCTACCGGGACCCCTCGCAATCGAGCAGTACTTC.

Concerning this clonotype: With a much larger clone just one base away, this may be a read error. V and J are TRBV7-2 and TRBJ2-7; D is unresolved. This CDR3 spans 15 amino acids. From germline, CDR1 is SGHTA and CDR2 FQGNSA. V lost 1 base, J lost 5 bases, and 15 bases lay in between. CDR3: CASSLDVTFPNEQYF. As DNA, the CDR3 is TGTGCCAGCAGCTTAGACGTTACTTTCCCTAACGAGCAGTACTTC.

The DNA for the CDR3 is TGTGCCAGCAGCGCGAAGGCAGGACTACAAGAGACCCAGTACTTC. Translation: CASSAKAGLQETQYF. This chain links TRBV5-5 with TRBJ2-5; maybe TRBD2 (6 bases). The CDR3 has 15 amino acids. CDR1 SGHKS and CDR2 YYEKEE come from the germline V gene (reference sequence). Trimming cost V 4 bases and J 2 bases, with 15 bases left between them.

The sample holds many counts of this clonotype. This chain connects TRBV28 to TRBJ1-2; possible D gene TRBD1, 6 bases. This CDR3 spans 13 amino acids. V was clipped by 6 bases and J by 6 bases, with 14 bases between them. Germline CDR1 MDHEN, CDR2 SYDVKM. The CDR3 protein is CASSRTGKHGYTF. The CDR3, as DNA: TGTGCCAGCAGCCGAACAGGGAAGCATGGCTACACCTTC.

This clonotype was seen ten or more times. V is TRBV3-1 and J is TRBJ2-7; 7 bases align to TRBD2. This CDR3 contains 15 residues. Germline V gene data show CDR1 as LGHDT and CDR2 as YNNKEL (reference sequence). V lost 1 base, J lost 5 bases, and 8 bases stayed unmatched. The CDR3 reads CASSQGAGARNEQYF. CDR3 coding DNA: TGTGCCAGCAGCCAAGGGGCGGGAGCTCGCAACGAGCAGTACTTC.

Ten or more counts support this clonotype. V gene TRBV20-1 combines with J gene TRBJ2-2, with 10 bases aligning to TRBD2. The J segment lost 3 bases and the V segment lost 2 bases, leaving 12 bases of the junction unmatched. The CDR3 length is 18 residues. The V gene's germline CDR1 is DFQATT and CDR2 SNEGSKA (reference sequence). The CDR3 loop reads CSARFSSGSDLYTGELFF. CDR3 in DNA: TGCAGTGCTAGATTTTCTAGCGGGAGCGATCTATACACCGGGGAGCTGTTTTTT.

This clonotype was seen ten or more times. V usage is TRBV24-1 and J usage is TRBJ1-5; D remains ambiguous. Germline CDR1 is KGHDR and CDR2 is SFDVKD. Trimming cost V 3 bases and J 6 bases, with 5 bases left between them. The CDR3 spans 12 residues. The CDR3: CATSDRGQPQHF. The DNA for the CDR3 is TGTGCCACCAGTGATCGGGGTCAGCCCCAGCATTTT.

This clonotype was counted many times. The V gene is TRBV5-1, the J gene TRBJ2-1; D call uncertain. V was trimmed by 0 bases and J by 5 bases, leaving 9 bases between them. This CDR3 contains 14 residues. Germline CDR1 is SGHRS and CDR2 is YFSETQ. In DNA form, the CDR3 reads TGCGCCAGCAGCTTGGTCGCCAGACACAATGAGCAGTTCTTC. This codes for CASSLVARHNEQFF.

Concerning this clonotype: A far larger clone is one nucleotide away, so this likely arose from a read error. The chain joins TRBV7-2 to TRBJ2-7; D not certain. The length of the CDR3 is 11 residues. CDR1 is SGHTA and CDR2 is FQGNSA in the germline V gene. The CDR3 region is CASSLRYEQSF. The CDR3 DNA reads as TGTGCCAGCAGCTTGCGCTACGAGCAGTCCTTC.

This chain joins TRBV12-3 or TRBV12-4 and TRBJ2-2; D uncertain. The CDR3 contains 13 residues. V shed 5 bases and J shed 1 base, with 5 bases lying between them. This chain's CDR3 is CASSGVNTGELFF. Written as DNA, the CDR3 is TGTGCCAGCAGTGGGGTGAACACCGGGGAGCTGTTTTTT.

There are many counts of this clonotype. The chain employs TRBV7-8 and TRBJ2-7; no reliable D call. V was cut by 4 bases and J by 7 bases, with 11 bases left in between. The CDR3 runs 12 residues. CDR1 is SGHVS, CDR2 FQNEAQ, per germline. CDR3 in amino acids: CASSSPPREQYF. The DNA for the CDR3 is TGTGCCAGCAGCTCCCCCCCGCGAGAGCAGTACTTC.

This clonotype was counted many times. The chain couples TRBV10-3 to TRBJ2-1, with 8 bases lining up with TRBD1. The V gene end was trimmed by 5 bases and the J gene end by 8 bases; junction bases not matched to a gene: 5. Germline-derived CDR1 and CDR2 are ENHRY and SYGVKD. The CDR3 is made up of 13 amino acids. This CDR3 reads CAISTAGGYEQFF. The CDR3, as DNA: TGTGCCATCAGTACCGCAGGGGGCTATGAGCAGTTCTTC.

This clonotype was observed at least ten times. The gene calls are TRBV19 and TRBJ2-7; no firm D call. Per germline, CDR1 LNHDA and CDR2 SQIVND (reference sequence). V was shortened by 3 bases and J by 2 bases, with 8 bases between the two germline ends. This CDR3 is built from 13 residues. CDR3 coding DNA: TGTGCCAGTAGTATGGCCGACCCCTACGAGCAGTACTTC. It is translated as CASSMADPYEQYF.

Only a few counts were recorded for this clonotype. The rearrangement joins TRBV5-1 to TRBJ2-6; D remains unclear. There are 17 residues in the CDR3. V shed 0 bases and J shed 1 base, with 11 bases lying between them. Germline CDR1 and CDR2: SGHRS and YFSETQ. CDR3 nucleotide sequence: TGCGCCAGCAGCTTGGCCATGACATTATCTGGGGCCAACGTCCTGACTTTC. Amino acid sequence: CASSLAMTLSGANVLTF.